The sample holds one count of the clone carrying this TCR beta chain. Germline loops: CDR1 SQVTM, CDR2 ANQGSEA. J gave up 9 bases and V 2 bases, and 7 bases lay outside the gene matches. The CDR3 loop spans 13 amino acids. This specimen belongs to a study of cytomegalovirus exposure and HLA in healthy donors. Primers: 60 Vbeta forward and 13 Jbeta reverse. Some clones are missing from TCRdb's copy, which holds only in-frame ones; the method was immunoSEQ multiplex PCR. The sample consists of some 150,000 clones, 60% to 80% of them appearing once. The clonotype was recovered from a male donor in good health and CMV-seronegative. The sequenced material came from PBMCs. The chain uses TRBV29-1 and TRBJ2-3, with 8 nucleotides matching TRBD2. The CDR3 DNA follows: TGCAGCGTTGAAACTGCGGGGGGTAAGACGCAGTATTTT. This sequence encodes CSVETAGGKTQYF.